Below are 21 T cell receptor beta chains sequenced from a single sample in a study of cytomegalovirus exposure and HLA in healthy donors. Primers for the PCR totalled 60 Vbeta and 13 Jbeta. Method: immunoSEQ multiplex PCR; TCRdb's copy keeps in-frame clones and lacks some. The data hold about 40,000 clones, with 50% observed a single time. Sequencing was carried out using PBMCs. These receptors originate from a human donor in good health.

CDR3 nucleotides: TGTGCCAGCAGCCCCTCAACTATCGGCGAGACCCAGTACTTC. As protein: CASSPSTIGETQYF. This sequence joins TRBV27 and TRBJ2-5; D remains unclear. CDR1 and CDR2 from the germline V gene are MNHEY and SMNVEV (reference sequence). The CDR3 sequence is 14 residues long. Trimming shortened V by 6 bases and J by 5 bases, and 16 bases separated the two germline ends.

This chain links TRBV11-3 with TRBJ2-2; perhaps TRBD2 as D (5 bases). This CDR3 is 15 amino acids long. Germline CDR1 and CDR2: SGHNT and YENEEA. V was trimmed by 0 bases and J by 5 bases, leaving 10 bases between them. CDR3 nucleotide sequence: TGTGCCAGCAGCTTAGACGCCAGCGGAACCGGGGAGCTGTTTTTT. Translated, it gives CASSLDASGTGELFF.

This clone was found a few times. CDR3 coding DNA: TGTGCCAGCAGCTCGGGACAGGGAACTGAAGCTTTCTTT. Its translation: CASSSGQGTEAFF. The chain recombines TRBV11-1 with TRBJ1-1; TRBD1 agrees at 9 bases. The ends lost 4 bases at V and 5 bases at J; junction bases unmatched: 2. Germline CDR1 and CDR2: SGHAT and FQDESV (reference sequence). This CDR3 contains 13 residues.

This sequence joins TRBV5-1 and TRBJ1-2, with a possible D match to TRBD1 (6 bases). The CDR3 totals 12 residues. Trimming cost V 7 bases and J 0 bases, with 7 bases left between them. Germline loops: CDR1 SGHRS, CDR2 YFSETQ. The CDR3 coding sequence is TGCGCCAGCGGACAGTCTAACTATGGCTACACCTTC. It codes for CASGQSNYGYTF.

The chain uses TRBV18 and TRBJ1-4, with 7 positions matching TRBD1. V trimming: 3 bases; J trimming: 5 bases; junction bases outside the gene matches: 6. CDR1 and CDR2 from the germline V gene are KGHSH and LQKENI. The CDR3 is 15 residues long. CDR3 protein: CASSPGQTVNEKLFF. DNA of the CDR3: TGTGCCAGCTCACCGGGACAGACTGTAAATGAAAAACTGTTTTTT. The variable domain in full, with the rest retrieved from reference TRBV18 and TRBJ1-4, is NAGVMQNPRHLVRRRGQEARLRCSPMKGHSHVYWYRQLPEEGLKFMVYLQKENIIDESGMPKERFSAEFPKEGPSILRIQQVVRGDSAAYFCASSPGQTVNEKLFFGSGTQLSVL.

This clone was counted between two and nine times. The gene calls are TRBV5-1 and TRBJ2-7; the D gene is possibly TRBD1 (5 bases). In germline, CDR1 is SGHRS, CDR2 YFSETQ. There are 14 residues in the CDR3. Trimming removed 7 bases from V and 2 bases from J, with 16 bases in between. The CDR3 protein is CASRPTVGTYEQYF. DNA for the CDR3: TGCGCCAGCCGACCGACAGTAGGGACCTACGAGCAGTACTTC.

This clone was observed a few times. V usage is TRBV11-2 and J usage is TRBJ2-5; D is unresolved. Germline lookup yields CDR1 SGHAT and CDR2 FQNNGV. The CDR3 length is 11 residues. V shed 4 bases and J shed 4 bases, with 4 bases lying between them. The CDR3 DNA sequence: TGTGCCAGCAGCTCAGGAGAGACCCAGTACTTC. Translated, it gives CASSSGETQYF.

CDR3 in amino acids: CASSYSTSGGYEQYF. CDR3 bases: TGTGCCAGCAGTTACTCGACTAGCGGGGGTTACGAGCAGTACTTC. The chain has TRBV6-6 and TRBJ2-7; 12 nucleotides line up with TRBD2. This CDR3 has 15 residues. J gave up 4 bases and V 0 bases, and 1 base lay outside the gene matches. The germline CDR1 and CDR2 sequences are MNHNY and SVGAGI (reference sequence).

The CDR3 nucleotides read TGCAGCGTTGACCCGGAGATGAACACTGAAGCTTTCTTT. As protein: CSVDPEMNTEAFF. The chain joins TRBV29-1 to TRBJ1-1; D is uncertain. This CDR3 has 13 amino acids. The germline V gene has CDR1 SQVTM and CDR2 ANQGSEA. V was trimmed by 3 bases and J by 0 bases, leaving 8 bases between them.

The CDR3 loop reads CASSLGWDSQYF. CDR3 nucleotide sequence: TGCGCCAGCAGCTTGGGTTGGGACTCGCAGTACTTC. This chain uses TRBV5-1 with TRBJ2-7; D might be TRBD2 (6 bases). The CDR3 is 12 amino acids. V dropped 0 bases and J dropped 9 bases, with 10 bases sitting between them. Germline V gene data show CDR1 as SGHRS and CDR2 as YFSETQ.

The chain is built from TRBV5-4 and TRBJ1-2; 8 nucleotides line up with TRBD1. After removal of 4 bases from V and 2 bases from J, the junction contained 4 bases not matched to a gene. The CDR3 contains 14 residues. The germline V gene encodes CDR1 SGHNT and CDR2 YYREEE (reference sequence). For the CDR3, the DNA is TGTGCCAGCAGCCCACGGACAGGGAACTATGGCTACACCTTC. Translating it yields CASSPRTGNYGYTF.

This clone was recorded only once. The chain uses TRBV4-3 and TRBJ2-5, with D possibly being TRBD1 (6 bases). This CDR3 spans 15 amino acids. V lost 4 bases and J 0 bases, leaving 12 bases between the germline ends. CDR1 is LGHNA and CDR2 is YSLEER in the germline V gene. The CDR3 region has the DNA TGCGCCAGCAGCCGCAAGAGGGGGTACCAAGAGACCCAGTACTTC. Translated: CASSRKRGYQETQYF.

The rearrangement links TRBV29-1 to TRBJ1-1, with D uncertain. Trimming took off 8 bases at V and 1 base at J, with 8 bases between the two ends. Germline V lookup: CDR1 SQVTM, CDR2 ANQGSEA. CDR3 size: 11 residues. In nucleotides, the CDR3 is TGCAGCTCCACACCGAACACTGAAGCTTTCTTT. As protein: CSSTPNTEAFF.

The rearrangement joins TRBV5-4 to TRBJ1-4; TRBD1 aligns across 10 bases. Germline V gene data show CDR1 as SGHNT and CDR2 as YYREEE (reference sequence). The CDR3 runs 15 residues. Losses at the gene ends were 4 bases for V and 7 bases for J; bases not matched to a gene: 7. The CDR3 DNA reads TGTGCCAGCAGCCCGACAGGGGGCGTAGGTGAAAAACTGTTTTTT. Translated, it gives CASSPTGGVGEKLFF.

This CDR3 reads CASSYTGVVTDTQYF. The CDR3 nucleotides are TGTGCCAGCAGCTATACAGGGGTAGTCACAGATACGCAGTATTTT. V is TRBV9 and J is TRBJ2-3, with 7 positions matching TRBD1. CDR1 is SGDLS, CDR2 YYNGEE, per germline. The CDR3 is 15 amino acids. V lost 4 bases and J lost 2; bases outside the gene matches: 7.

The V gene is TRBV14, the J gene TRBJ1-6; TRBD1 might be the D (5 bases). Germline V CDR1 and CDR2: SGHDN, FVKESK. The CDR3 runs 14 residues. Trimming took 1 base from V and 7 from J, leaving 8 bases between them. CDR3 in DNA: TGTGCCAGCAGCCAAGTGTCAGGGAATTCACCCCTCCACTTT. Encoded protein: CASSQVSGNSPLHF.

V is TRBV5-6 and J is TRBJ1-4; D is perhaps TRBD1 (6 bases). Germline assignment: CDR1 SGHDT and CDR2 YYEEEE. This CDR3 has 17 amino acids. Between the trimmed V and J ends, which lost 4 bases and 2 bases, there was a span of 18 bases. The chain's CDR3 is CASSQGDNWFTNEKLFF. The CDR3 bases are TGTGCCAGCAGCCAAGGGGACAATTGGTTTACTAATGAAAAACTGTTTTTT.

CDR3 amino acids: CASSQEFGGPYEQYF. CDR3 bases: TGTGCCAGCAGCCAAGAGTTCGGGGGGCCCTACGAGCAGTACTTC. The chain is built from TRBV4-2 and TRBJ2-7; perhaps TRBD2 as D (7 bases). The germline V and J ends were trimmed by 0 bases and 2 bases, with 11 bases remaining between them. Germline loops: CDR1 LGHNA, CDR2 YNFKEQ. This CDR3 has 15 amino acids.

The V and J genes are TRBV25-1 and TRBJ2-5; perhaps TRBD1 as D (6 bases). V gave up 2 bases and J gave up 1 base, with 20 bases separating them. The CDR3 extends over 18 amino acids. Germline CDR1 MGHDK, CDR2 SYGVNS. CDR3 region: CASSESRPGVASQETQYF. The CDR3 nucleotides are TGTGCCAGCAGTGAAAGCAGGCCAGGGGTAGCCTCCCAAGAGACCCAGTACTTC.

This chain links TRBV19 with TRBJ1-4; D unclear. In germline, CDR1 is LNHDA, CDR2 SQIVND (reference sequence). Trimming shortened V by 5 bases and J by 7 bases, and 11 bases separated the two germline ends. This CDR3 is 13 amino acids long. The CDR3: CASSEQDLEKLFF. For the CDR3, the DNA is TGTGCCAGTAGTGAGCAGGATCTTGAAAAACTGTTTTTT.

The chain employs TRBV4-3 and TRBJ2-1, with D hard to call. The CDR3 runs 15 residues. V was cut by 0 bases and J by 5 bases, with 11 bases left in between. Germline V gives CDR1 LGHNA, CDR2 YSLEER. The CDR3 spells CASSQEVYLDNEQFF. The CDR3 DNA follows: TGCGCCAGCAGCCAAGAGGTCTACCTTGACAATGAGCAGTTCTTC.